Following are 13 T cell receptor beta chains from one sample sequenced in a study of T cell changes during pregnancy in multiple sclerosis. Repertoires were generated with immunoSEQ multiplex PCR, while TCRdb's copy carries only in-frame clones and drops some. Among 65,000 to 85,000 clones listed, about 92% were seen once. The sequencing here drew on peripheral blood, taken after pregnancy. These receptors all stem from a female donor with multiple sclerosis, enrolled in a pregnancy study.

This chain's CDR3 is CASSLATNEKLFF. Written as DNA, the CDR3 is TGTGCCAGCAGCCTTGCAACTAATGAAAAACTGTTTTTT. The gene calls are TRBV7-6 and TRBJ1-4; no clear D gene. Germline V gene lookup returns CDR1 SGHVS and CDR2 FNYEAQ. This CDR3 comprises 13 residues. V dropped 5 bases and J dropped 0 bases, with 4 bases sitting between them.

The chain recombines TRBV10-1 with TRBJ2-2; TRBD2 is a possible D gene (5 bases). This CDR3 has 13 amino acids. The germline V gene has CDR1 WNHNN and CDR2 SYGVQD (reference sequence). V was trimmed by 6 bases and J by 3 bases, leaving 8 bases between them. The CDR3 is CASRDSDTGELFF. The CDR3 DNA follows: TGCGCCAGCAGGGACTCCGACACCGGGGAGCTGTTTTTT.

This chain connects TRBV6-5 to TRBJ2-2; 9 nucleotides align to TRBD1. The germline CDR1 and CDR2 sequences are MNHEY and SVGAGI. Unmatched junction bases numbered 5, after V lost 5 bases and J lost 4 bases. The CDR3 is 15 residues long. This CDR3 reads CASSPRDRVTGELFF. The CDR3 bases are TGTGCCAGCAGTCCCCGGGACAGGGTCACCGGGGAGCTGTTTTTT.

The V call is TRBV27, the J call TRBJ2-1; 9 bases are shared with TRBD2. The CDR3 is 18 amino acids. The germline V gene encodes CDR1 MNHEY and CDR2 SMNVEV (reference sequence). V dropped 3 bases and J dropped 6; count of bases not matched to a gene: 15. The CDR3 region is CASSFTIGGGRAGNEQFF. The CDR3 nucleotides are TGTGCCAGCAGTTTTACTATCGGAGGCGGGAGGGCCGGCAATGAGCAGTTCTTC.

The rearrangement joins TRBV5-4 to TRBJ1-1; D gene ambiguous. V lost 0 bases and J 13 bases, leaving 10 bases between the germline ends. CDR1 and CDR2 from the germline V gene are SGHNT and YYREEE (reference sequence). CDR3 length equals 11 residues. CDR3 residues: CASSLGAWRFF. CDR3 sequence (DNA): TGTGCCAGCAGCTTGGGGGCCTGGCGTTTCTTT. The whole variable domain, filled in from reference TRBV5-4 and TRBJ1-1, reads ETGVTQSPTHLIKTRGQQVTLRCSSQSGHNTVSWYQQALGQGPQFIFQYYREEENGRGNFPPRFSGLQFPNYSSELNVNALELDDSALYLCASSLGAWRFFGQGTRLTVV.

In this sample, this clone turned up once. V usage is TRBV5-1 and J usage is TRBJ2-7; 7 bases align to TRBD1. This CDR3 is 13 amino acids long. The trim removed 0 bases at V and 5 bases at J, leaving 2 bases unmatched. In germline, CDR1 is SGHRS, CDR2 YFSETQ. CDR3 sequence (DNA): TGCGCCAGCAGCTTGGACAGGGGTAACGAGCAGTACTTC. Amino acid sequence: CASSLDRGNEQYF.

This chain links TRBV27 with TRBJ1-1; possibly TRBD1 for D (5 bases). Germline V gives CDR1 MNHEY, CDR2 SMNVEV (reference sequence). Trimming removed 6 bases at V and 0 bases at J, with 8 bases between. The CDR3 is 13 residues long. The CDR3 DNA is TGTGCCAGCAGGCAGGGAATGAACACTGAAGCTTTCTTT. Residues: CASRQGMNTEAFF.

The chain is built from TRBV28 and TRBJ2-7, with 7 bases that match TRBD1. With V trimmed by 7 bases and J by 5 bases, 11 bases remained unmatched. The CDR3 extends over 14 amino acids. Germline assignment: CDR1 MDHEN and CDR2 SYDVKM. In nucleotides, the CDR3 is TGTGCCAGCACCCTAGACAGGGACGACCACGAGCAGTACTTC. Amino acids: CASTLDRDDHEQYF.

The rearrangement links TRBV4-1 to TRBJ2-5; 10 positions match TRBD2. The CDR3 is 18 residues long. Germline assignment: CDR1 MGHRA and CDR2 YSYEKL. J lost 5 bases, V lost 0 bases, and 12 bases had no gene match. The CDR3 coding sequence is TGCGCCAGCAGCCAAGACTTTTCTCTAGCGGGAGTTAGGGAGACCCAGTACTTC. Its protein is CASSQDFSLAGVRETQYF.

This clone turned up a few times. This chain connects TRBV7-2 to TRBJ1-1; D unclear. Germline V gene sequence: CDR1 SGHTA, CDR2 FQGNSA. Between the trimmed V and J ends, which lost 7 bases and 1 base, there was a span of 7 bases. The length of the CDR3 is 12 residues. CDR3: CASKQQNTEAFF. The CDR3 region has the DNA TGTGCCAGCAAACAGCAGAACACTGAAGCTTTCTTT. The full variable domain, its missing parts supplied by reference TRBV7-2 and TRBJ1-1, is GAGVSQSPSNKVTEKGKDVELRCDPISGHTALYWYRQSLGQGLEFLIYFQGNSAPDKSGLPSDRFSAERTGGSVSTLTIQRTQQEDSAVYLCASKQQNTEAFFGQGTRLTVV.

The V gene is TRBV7-9, the J gene TRBJ2-2; D possibly corresponds to TRBD1 (6 bases). Germline loops: CDR1 SEHNR, CDR2 FQNEAQ (reference sequence). The CDR3 runs 17 residues. V was trimmed by 0 bases and J by 5 bases, leaving 16 bases between them. The CDR3 sequence is CASSLAGGNLPTGELFF. CDR3 nucleotides: TGTGCCAGCAGCTTAGCAGGGGGAAATCTCCCGACCGGGGAGCTGTTTTTT.

The rearrangement joins TRBV4-2 to TRBJ2-1, with TRBD2 matching over 10 bases. Trimming removed 0 bases from V and 4 bases from J; junction bases left unmatched: 3. The CDR3 loop spans 16 amino acids. The germline V gene encodes CDR1 LGHNA and CDR2 YNFKEQ. In DNA form, the CDR3 reads TGTGCCAGCAGCCAAGAAGCGGGAGGGGGGTACAATGAGCAGTTCTTC. Translating gives CASSQEAGGGYNEQFF.

V usage is TRBV5-3 and J usage is TRBJ1-4; 7 bases are a match to TRBD1. TRBV5-3 is flagged as an ORF with uncertain function. The CDR3 covers 20 residues. J gave up 1 base and V 4 bases, and 19 bases lay outside the gene matches. CDR3 DNA: TGTGCCAGAAGCGTCGACAGGGCTCGGTTAAGTCCCGAAACTAATGAAAAACTGTTTTTT. This encodes CARSVDRARLSPETNEKLFF.